This TCR beta chain was sequenced in a study of T-cell memory formation after mild COVID-19. V shed 2 bases and J shed 0 bases, with 5 bases lying between them. Germline V gene sequence: CDR1 SGHRS, CDR2 YFSETQ. The CDR3 has 13 amino acids. One entry per CDR3 protein, called by TCRdb with MiXCR from the 5' RACE reads. The table has under 300,000 distinct CDR3 sequences, 15% to 20% seen once. This clonotype was detected many times. The TCR comes from a man aged 18 to 29 who had mild COVID-19 (a few samples of this study predate the infection). Cell type and time point are not known. Material for sequencing was PBMCs or a T cell subset sorted from them (not recorded which). The V call is TRBV5-1, the J call TRBJ2-5; D is unresolved. CDR3 in DNA: TGCGCCAGCAGCTTAGGAAACCAAGAGACCCAGTACTTC. The encoded protein is CASSLGNQETQYF.